This T cell receptor beta chain was profiled in a study of shared clonotypes between healthy human individuals (dated by TCRdb to 2020 to 2021). Study-level background: The cohort included three men and a couple of women between 18 and 49 years of age. For each donor, three plates each were used for CD4 naive and CD4 memory, two plates were used for CD8 naive, and one plate was used for CD8 memory. Per donor, leukapheresis produced somewhere between about 0.9 and 9 billion PBMCs. To estimate repertoire size and how much clonotypes are shared between individuals, the study performed deep sequencing of blood TCR repertoires from about five healthy adults. Different laboratories and diverse techniques were used to prepare libraries and sequence TCR repertoires, to increase sequencing depth and limit assay-specific biases.

Reading from cysteine to phenylalanine, the CDR3 counts 14 amino acids. Only CDR3 DNA remains: 42 bases, in frame from the first base. CDR1 and CDR2 are drawn from the germline V gene: SGHRS, YFSETQ. After removal of 5 bases from V and 0 bases from J, the junction retains 2 bases not matched to a gene. The donors were healthy, HIV-negative adults who had no recently reported acute infections or vaccinations. All donors were Caucasian adults living in Nashville, Tennessee, USA. CD4+ T cells were enriched through magnetic negative selection, after which naive cells were positively selected on CD45RA and the remaining negative fraction served as the memory subset. Blood was collected by leukapheresis, and PBMCs were isolated by Ficoll-Histopaque density gradient centrifugation and then cryopreserved in liquid nitrogen vapor phase. Analytical flow cytometry was used to check the purity and quantity of every magnetically sorted T cell population. From each sorted fraction, genomic DNA was isolated and quantified by UV absorbance on a Nanodrop 2000c.

TCR CDR3 regions were amplified from genomic DNA by multiplex PCR using the deep immunoSEQ assay. For each cell subset, the extracted genomic DNA was distributed evenly across all wells of several immunoSEQ 96-well plates, and each plate served as one replicate. For sorted subsets, each replicate PCR was loaded with about 0.2 ug genomic DNA, equivalent to 25,000 to 35,000 T cell genomes. Purified libraries were measured with a Qubit 3.0 fluorometer, size-checked on a Bioanalyzer 2100, and measured again with the KAPA Library Quantification kit. A separate single-read 150-cycle Illumina NextSeq 550 flow cell was used to sequence each immunoSEQ 96-well plate. As for the authors' bioinformatics: Because the immunoSEQ output included only junctional sequences and no quality scores, the filtering could not be the same as the filtering used for full-length reads. Sequences were annotated with PyIR, a Python wrapper for IgBLAST v1.9, and V/J genes and CDR3 were assigned using IMGT germline references. Reads were removed for weak V/J assignments (E-value above 1e-6), missing CDR3, stop codons, out-of-frame junctions, or ambiguous translated residues. V3J clonotypes were defined as sequences sharing an identical inferred V gene, J gene, and CDR3 amino acid sequence. Percentage overlap between repertoires was computed as shared unique clonotypes divided by the size of the smaller repertoire. RTK rarefaction, the Chao1 estimator, and Recon v2.1 estimates of unobserved clonotypes were used to assess repertoire richness. For all TCRbeta clonotypes obtained by the gDNA method from a few donors, generation probabilities were computed with OLGA. Imported from immuneACCESS, the table was reduced by TCRdb to in-frame sequences with V and J called. These copies leave out some clones; in studies compared against another copy, an unresolved V gene accounts for under half, and the cause of the remainder is not known. V and J calls plus clone size are reproduced from that table; the DNA served to infer D and trimming. The sample table contains over a million clones; only one count was recorded for roughly 96% of them. The top ten clonotypes cover approximately 1.1% of the sample.

Results the study describes overall, beyond this receptor: Naive subsets generally had larger estimated clonotype richness than memory subsets did. Clonotypes shared by all four sorted-subset donors showed higher generation probabilities than non-shared clonotypes. Pairwise subsampling indicated that sequencing depth was expected to affect the degree of clonotype sharing among donors. Only blood was sampled, and tissue TCR repertoires likely differ from those in blood. The small number of donors limited the genetic and exposure-history diversity represented. Sharing across a few donors was observed for roughly 5% of naive CD4, around 3.5% of naive CD8, 2% to 2.5% of memory CD4, and around 0.44% of memory CD8 clonotypes. Incomplete sequencing was indicated by rarefaction of sorted-subset datasets, despite the large sequencing depth.

Details on this clone: The antigen it binds to is not known. Per-nucleotide qualities are absent, and no much larger clonotype sits a single base away. The sample carries other DNA sequences with the same CDR3.

The sequence came from a man aged 30 to 39 in good health. Rearrangement joined TRBV5-1 to TRBJ2-7; TRBD2 agrees with 10 junctional bases. The specimen sequenced was naive CD4+ T cells sorted from blood. The cell subset or site label, as the study defines it: CD45RA+ positively selected. The CDR3 protein is CASSWTSGSYEQYF. The bases read TGCGCCAGCAGTTGGACTAGCGGCTCCTACGAGCAGTACTTC.